Described below is a single T cell receptor beta chain sequence and its context. It has no known antigen specificity. The record has no base qualities; no much larger clone is one base away. At one collaborating source in Seattle, patients were enrolled during active infection and were followed longitudinally through the course of disease. Whole blood was collected in K2EDTA tubes by collaborating institutions according to the institutions' own protocols. For TCRbeta analysis, collaborators shipped samples as frozen whole blood, isolated PBMCs, or DNA extracted from either of those sample types. This record belongs to a study of blood T cell repertoires in COVID-19 (dated by TCRdb to the early 2020s). For context, the study as a whole: Samples from collaborators originated in the United States, Italy and Spain and spanned both the acute and convalescent phases of COVID-19. The material from the prospective study consisted of cDNA or gDNA derived from T cells, B-cell-depleted T cells, or PBMCs. The dataset comprised deeply sampled blood TCRbeta repertoires from subjects exposed to, actively infected with, or recovered from COVID-19. The repertoires were made available in a free public database intended to serve as a resource for research on the immune response to SARS-CoV-2. Samples came from the ongoing ImmuneRACE study (first 160 participants) plus 1,254 subjects from 6 global collaborators. A de-identified subject ID, COVID-19 status, age in years and sex were almost always included in the sample metadata. HLA class I and class II types, where available, came from metadata supplied by the sample provider rather than from assay-based typing.

Study-level results and caveats: The quantity of clinical and demographic metadata differed by source and by participant and was supplied without curation.

Trimming leaves V shorter by 2 bases and J shorter by 8 bases, with the junction holding 10 bases beyond the gene matches. Including the terminal cysteine and phenylalanine, the CDR3 comprises 15 residues. The DNA shown is the 45-base CDR3, in frame from base 1. Looking up the germline V gene yields CDR1 SGDLS and CDR2 YYNGEE. TCRbeta CDR3 regions were amplified from genomic DNA by means of the immunoSEQ Assay, a bias-controlled multiplex PCR. Per the source publication's procedure: Within the assay, amplification of reference gene primers was used to estimate how many nucleated cells each sample contained. To quantify the absolute abundance of each unique TCRbeta CDR3 rearrangement, sequence reads were collapsed and filtered. For each sample, productive Simpson clonality was calculated as the square root of Simpson's diversity index over productive rearrangements. Entries here come from immuneACCESS through TCRdb and include only in-frame sequences with V and J called. Some clones fail to appear in such tables; in the studies checked, an unresolved V gene covers under half of the shortfall, and the cause of the remainder is unknown. V, J and clone size were drawn from that table, and D and trimming were deduced from the DNA. This sample is represented by about 97,000 clones; around nine tenths of them were singletons. The ten most abundant clones make up around 2% of the sample.

The chain is made from TRBV9 and TRBJ1-2, with 9 bases in between that match TRBD1. Sequencing used peripheral blood. The clonotype was recovered from a man aged 45-65 years with COVID-19, enrolled during active disease. Here the CDR3 is given as CASSVWGTGGEGYTF. The sequenced DNA is TGTGCCAGCAGCGTGTGGGGCACAGGGGGCGAGGGCTACACCTTC. Reference TRBV9 and TRBJ1-2 genes cover what lies past the CDR3, so the full variable domain is DSGVTQTPKHLITATGQRVTLRCSPRSGDLSVYWYQQSLDQGLQFLIQYYNGEERAKGNILERFSAQQFPDLHSELNLSSLELGDSALYFCASSVWGTGGEGYTFGSGTRLTVV.